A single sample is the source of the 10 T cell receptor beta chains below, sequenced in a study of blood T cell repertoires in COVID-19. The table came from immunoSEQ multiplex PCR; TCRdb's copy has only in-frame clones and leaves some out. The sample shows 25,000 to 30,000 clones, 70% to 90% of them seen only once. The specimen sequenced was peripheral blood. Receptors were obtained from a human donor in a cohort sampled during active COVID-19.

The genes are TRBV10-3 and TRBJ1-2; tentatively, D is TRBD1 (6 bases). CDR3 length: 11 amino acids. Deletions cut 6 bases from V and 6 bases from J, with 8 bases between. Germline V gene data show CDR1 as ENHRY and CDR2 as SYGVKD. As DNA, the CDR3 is TGTGCCATCAGCAGACAGGATGGCTACACCTTC. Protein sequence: CAISRQDGYTF.

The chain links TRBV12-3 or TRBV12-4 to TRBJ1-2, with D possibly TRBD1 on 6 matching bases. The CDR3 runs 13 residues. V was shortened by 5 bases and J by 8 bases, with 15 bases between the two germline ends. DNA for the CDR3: TGTGCCAGCAGTCGAGGGGGGGTGGAAGGCTACACCTTC. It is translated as CASSRGGVEGYTF.

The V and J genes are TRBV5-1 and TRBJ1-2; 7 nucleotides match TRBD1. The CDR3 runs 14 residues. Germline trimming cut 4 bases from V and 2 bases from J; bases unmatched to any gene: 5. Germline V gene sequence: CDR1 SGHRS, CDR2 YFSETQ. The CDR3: CASSPTTGNYGYTF. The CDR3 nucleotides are TGCGCCAGCAGCCCGACGACAGGGAACTATGGCTACACCTTC.

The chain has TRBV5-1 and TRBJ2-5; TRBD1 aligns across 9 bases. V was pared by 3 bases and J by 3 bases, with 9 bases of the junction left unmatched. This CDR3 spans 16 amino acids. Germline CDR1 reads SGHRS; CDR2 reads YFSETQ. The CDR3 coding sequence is TGCGCCAGCAGCTCGGGACAGGGTGGAGGAGAAGAGACCCAGTACTTC. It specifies CASSSGQGGGEETQYF.

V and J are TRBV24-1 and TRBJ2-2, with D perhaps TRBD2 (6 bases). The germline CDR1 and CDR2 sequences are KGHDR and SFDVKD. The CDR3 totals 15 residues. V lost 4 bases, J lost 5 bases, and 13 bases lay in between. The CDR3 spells CATSDRGAGTGELFF. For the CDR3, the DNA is TGTGCCACCAGTGACCGAGGGGCGGGAACCGGGGAGCTGTTTTTT.

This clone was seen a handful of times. The CDR3 DNA is TGTGCCAGCAGCCCGCACGACAGCAGCTACACCTTC. Amino acids: CASSPHDSSYTF. The chain employs TRBV5-4 and TRBJ1-2, with a possible D match to TRBD1 (5 bases). The ends were cut back, 4 bases at V and 9 bases at J, with 13 bases in the middle. There are 12 residues in the CDR3. Germline CDR1 SGHNT, CDR2 YYREEE (reference sequence).

CDR3 in DNA: TGTGCCAGTAGACCCACCACAAACACTGAAGCTTTCTTT. Protein sequence: CASRPTTNTEAFF. The V gene is TRBV19, the J gene TRBJ1-1, with D hard to call. The CDR3 length is 13 residues. The germline gives CDR1 LNHDA, CDR2 SQIVND (reference sequence). V was pared by 6 bases and J by 2 bases, with 10 bases between.

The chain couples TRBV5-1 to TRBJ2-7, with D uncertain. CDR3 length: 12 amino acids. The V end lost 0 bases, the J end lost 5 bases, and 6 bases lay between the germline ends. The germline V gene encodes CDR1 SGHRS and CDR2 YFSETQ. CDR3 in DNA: TGCGCCAGCAGCTTGGGGAGAGACGAGCAGTACTTC. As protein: CASSLGRDEQYF. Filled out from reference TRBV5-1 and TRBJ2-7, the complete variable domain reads KAGVTQTPRYLIKTRGQQVTLSCSPISGHRSVSWYQQTPGQGLQFLFEYFSETQRNKGNFPGRFSGRQFSNSRSEMNVSTLELGDSALYLCASSLGRDEQYFGPGTRLTVT.

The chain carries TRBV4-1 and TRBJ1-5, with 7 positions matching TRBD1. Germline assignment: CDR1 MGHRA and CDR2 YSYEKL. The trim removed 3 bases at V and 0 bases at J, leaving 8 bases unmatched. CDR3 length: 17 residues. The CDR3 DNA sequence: TGCGCCAGCAGCCAGGGGCAGGGGGGCTATAGCAATCAGCCCCAGCATTTT. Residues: CASSQGQGGYSNQPQHF.

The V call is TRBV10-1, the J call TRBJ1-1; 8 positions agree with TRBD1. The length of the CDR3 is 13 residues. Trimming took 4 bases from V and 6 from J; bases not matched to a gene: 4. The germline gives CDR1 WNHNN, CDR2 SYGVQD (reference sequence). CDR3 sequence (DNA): TGCGCCAGCAGTGTTCAGGGGGCGGCTGAAGCTTTCTTT. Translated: CASSVQGAAEAFF.